The rows below give T cell receptor beta chains drawn from one sample of a study of T cell responses to AZD1222 COVID-19 vaccine. Repertoires were generated with immunoSEQ multiplex PCR, while TCRdb's copy carries only in-frame clones and drops some. The data show about 140,000 clones, around nine tenths seen once. Sequencing was performed on peripheral blood, taken on day 0 of AZD1222 vaccination. These receptor sequences come from an adult in good health. The CDR3 runs from the conserved cysteine through the conserved F or W.

cdr3_aa	v_call	cdr3_length	j_call
CASEGAMNTEAFF	TRBV10-3	13	TRBJ1-1
CAWSVSGQYNQPQHF	TRBV30	15	TRBJ1-5
CASTPLSGHRGYTF	TRBV6-5	14	TRBJ1-2
CASSEFSNYGYTF	TRBV6-1	13	TRBJ1-2
CASSPRLDRGLYNEQFF	TRBV7-2	17	TRBJ2-1
CAWSPTDRGDEQYF	TRBV30	14	TRBJ2-7
CSARVDREAFF	TRBV20-1	11	TRBJ1-1
CASSPGTADNEQFF	TRBV5-1	14	TRBJ2-1
CASSPDPGGEKLFF	TRBV18	14	TRBJ1-4
CASSFEPGQETQYF	TRBV7-2	14	TRBJ2-5
CASSYRGKDEKLFF	TRBV6-5	14	TRBJ1-4
CASRPGGGPNEKLFF	TRBV5-4	15	TRBJ1-4
CASSRRVTGADTQYF	TRBV5-6	15	TRBJ2-3
CSVEDSTGTYGYTF	TRBV29-1	14	TRBJ1-2
CASSRVGTSGTRSTDTQYF	TRBV27	19	TRBJ2-3
CASSQGEESEKLFF	TRBV6-4	14	TRBJ1-4
CAVAGGRDTQYF	TRBV7-9	12	TRBJ2-3
CASSYPQKGSGGTGELFF	TRBV6-7	18	TRBJ2-2
CASSSRDRVGETQYF	TRBV5-4	15	TRBJ2-5
CASSSRTRDSYGYTF	TRBV9	15	TRBJ1-2
CASSFSQGLLYEQYF	TRBV7-9	15	TRBJ2-7
CASSIRALERGKQETQYF	TRBV19	18	TRBJ2-5
CASSMVRSYGYTF	TRBV19	13	TRBJ1-2
CATLGDGDGYTF	TRBV6-5	12	TRBJ1-2
CASSLAGRHTEAFF	TRBV5-4	14	TRBJ1-1
CASSPKPDTQYF	TRBV18	12	TRBJ2-3
CASSLVSGGRVDGYTF	TRBV7-2	16	TRBJ1-2
CASTATSGALDTQYF	TRBV27	15	TRBJ2-3
CASSLKRAGGNTIYF	TRBV7-8	15	TRBJ1-3
CASRTESSYNEQFF	TRBV6-5	14	TRBJ2-1
CASRPIPEGTEAFF	TRBV6-5	14	TRBJ1-1
CARTRRDTPRDYGYTF	TRBV6-4	16	TRBJ1-2